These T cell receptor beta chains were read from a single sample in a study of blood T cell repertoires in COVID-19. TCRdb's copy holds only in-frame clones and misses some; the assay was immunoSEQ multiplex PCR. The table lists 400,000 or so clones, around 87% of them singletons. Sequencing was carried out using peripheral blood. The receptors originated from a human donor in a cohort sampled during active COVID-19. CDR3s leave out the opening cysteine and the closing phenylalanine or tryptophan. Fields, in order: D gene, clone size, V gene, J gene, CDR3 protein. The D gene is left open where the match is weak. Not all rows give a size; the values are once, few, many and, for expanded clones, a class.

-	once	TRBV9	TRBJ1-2	ASSGQQNPYGYT
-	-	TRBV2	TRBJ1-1	ASYRDPNTEAF
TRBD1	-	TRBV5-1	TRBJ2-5	ASSYWTGEETQY
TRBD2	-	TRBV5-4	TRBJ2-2	ASSLGLADNTGELF
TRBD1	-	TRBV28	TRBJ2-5	ASSSTGTMKETQY
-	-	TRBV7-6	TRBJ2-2	ASSLALTGELF
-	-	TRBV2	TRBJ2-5	ASTQAGETQY
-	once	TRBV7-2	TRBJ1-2	ASSLLGTSYGYT
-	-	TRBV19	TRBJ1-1	ASSIYSGDEAF
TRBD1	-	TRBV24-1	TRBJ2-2	ATSDPDRGDTGELF
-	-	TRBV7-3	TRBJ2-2	ASSLTPAGELF
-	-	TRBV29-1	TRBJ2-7	SVGPPQAYEQY
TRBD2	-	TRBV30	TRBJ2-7	AWSRGGIMQY
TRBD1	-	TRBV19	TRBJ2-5	ASTQRLEGTGPETQY
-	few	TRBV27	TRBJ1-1	ASSSGNRAEAF
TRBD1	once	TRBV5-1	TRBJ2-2	ASSWTGVTGELF
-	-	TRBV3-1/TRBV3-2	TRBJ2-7	ASSQGPGYSYEQY
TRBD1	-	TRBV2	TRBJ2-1	ATTGSNEQF
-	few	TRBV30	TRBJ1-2	AWSETGYGYT
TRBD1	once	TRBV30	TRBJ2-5	AWSPGQGYQETQY
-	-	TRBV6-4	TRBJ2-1	ASSDSAEGNEQF
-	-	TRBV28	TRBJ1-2	ASSLLRGDGYT
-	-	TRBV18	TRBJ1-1	ASSPLAVPGTEAF
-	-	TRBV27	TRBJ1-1	ASSPVEAQFMNTEAF
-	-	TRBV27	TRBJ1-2	ASSFSYSDYGYT
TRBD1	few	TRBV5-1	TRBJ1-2	ASGTGFGYT
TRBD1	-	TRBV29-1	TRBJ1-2	SARQGAGGYT
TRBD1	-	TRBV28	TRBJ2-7	ASTQQGTSYEQY
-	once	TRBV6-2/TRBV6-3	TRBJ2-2	ASSRAGNTGELF
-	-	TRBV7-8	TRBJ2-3	ASSPTRGTDTQY
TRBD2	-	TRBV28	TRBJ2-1	ASSFPSGSNEQF
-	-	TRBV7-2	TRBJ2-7	ASSFPLTGSYEQY
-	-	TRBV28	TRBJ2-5	ASSAIVEETQY
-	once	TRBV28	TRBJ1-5	ASSPLKALLDQPQH
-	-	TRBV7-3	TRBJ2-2	ASSISYPGTGELF
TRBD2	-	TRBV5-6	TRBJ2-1	ASSLGPYTAGGPYEQF
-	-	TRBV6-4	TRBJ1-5	VYRDRRYQPQH
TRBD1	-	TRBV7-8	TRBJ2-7	ASSLTSFDRAEQY
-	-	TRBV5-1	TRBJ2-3	ASSLVSTTDTQY
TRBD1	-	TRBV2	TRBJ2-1	ASTDRSDNEQF